This T cell receptor beta chain was captured by sequencing in a study of cytomegalovirus exposure and HLA in healthy donors. Overall study context: Approximately 190 million T cells yielded around 120 million unique TCR beta sequences in earlier analysis. An early release of data contained some 80 million unique TCRs, which came from HLA-typed donors. Whole-study findings and limits: Earlier analysis found most TCR beta V segments productive about 90% or about 30% of the time. Accurate predictions that matched the HLA-A and HLA-B alleles of most subjects were reportedly made from TCR beta sequences.

The CDR3 runs 14 residues. Germline V gene data show CDR1 as SGHNT and CDR2 as YENEEA. V lost 1 base, J lost 1 base, and 7 bases lay in between. This clone was observed a few times. Its antigen is unknown. This PCR relied on a set of 60 Vbeta primers and 13 Jbeta primers. Sequenced by immunoSEQ multiplex PCR; TCRdb stores in-frame clones only, minus some. The sample consists of tens of thousands of clones, more than 70% of them appearing once. The receptor's source is a woman aged 40 to 50 in good health and CMV-seropositive. The material sequenced was PBMCs. The chain combines TRBV11-3 with TRBJ1-1; D not certain. Written as DNA, the CDR3 is TGTGCCAGCAGCTTAGGTCGGGGGAACACTGAAGCTTTCTTT. Translation: CASSLGRGNTEAFF.